Detailed here is one TCR beta chain. The trim removed 6 bases at V and 1 base at J, leaving 5 bases unmatched. Germline CDR1 is SGHTA and CDR2 is FQGNSA. There are 15 residues in the CDR3. This sample is part of a study of blood T cell repertoires in COVID-19. For the study at large: From the United States, Italy and Spain came samples of acute and convalescent COVID-19. T cells, B-cell-depleted T cells, or PBMCs provided the cDNA or gDNA that served as material.

Under the authors' procedure: Amplification of reference gene primers provided the estimated nucleated cell counts. This table comes from immunoSEQ multiplex PCR, and its TCRdb copy is limited to in-frame clones, with some not included. The V and J calls and the clone size are those of that table, but D and trimming were determined from the DNA. The sample lists some 150,000 clones, 84% seen once, with about 9.3% in the top ten. What was sequenced was peripheral blood. The TCR comes from a woman aged 80 or over in a cohort sampled during active or convalescent COVID-19. This chain connects TRBV7-2 to TRBJ2-2; 7 bases match TRBD1. CDR3 DNA sequence: TGTGCCAGCAGGCCGACAGGGATGAACACCGGGGAGCTGTTTTTT. It encodes CASRPTGMNTGELFF. Looking up the rest from reference TRBV7-2 and TRBJ2-2 gives the full variable domain: GAGVSQSPSNKVTEKGKDVELRCDPISGHTALYWYRQSLGQGLEFLIYFQGNSAPDKSGLPSDRFSAERTGGSVSTLTIQRTQQEDSAVYLCASRPTGMNTGELFFGEGSRLTVL.